Detailed here is one T cell receptor (beta chain). Its antigen remains unidentified. The data originate from a study of neoadjuvant nivolumab and ipilimumab in lung cancer. Study-wide points: Only two of four nivolumab-treated tumors gained richness and clonality by surgery.

TCRdb's copy holds only in-frame clones and misses some; the assay was immunoSEQ multiplex PCR. The sample has around 6,000 clones; 65% are singletons. The specimen was tumor tissue, collected after neoadjuvant nivolumab, alone or with ipilimumab, at or shortly before surgery. The receptor comes from an adult with non-small cell lung cancer.

The CDR3 here is CASSPGLTGELFF. CDR3 nucleotides: TGTGCCAGCTCACCAGGTCTCACCGGGGAGCTGTTTTTT. The chain recombines TRBV18 with TRBJ2-2, with D hard to call. Germline values: CDR1 KGHSH, CDR2 LQKENI. Trimming removed 2 bases from V and 4 bases from J, with 5 bases in between. CDR3 length: 13 amino acids.